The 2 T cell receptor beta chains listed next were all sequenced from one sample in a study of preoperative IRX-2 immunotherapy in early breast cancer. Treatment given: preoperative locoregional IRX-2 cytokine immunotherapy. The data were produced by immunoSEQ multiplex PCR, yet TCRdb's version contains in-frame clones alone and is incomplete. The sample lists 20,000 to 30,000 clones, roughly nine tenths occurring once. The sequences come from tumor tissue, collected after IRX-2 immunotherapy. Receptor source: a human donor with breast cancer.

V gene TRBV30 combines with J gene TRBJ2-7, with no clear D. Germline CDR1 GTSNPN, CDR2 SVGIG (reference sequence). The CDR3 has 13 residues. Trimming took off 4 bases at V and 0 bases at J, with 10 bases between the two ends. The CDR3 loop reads CAWKIRRSYEQYF. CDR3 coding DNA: TGTGCCTGGAAGATAAGGCGCTCCTACGAGCAGTACTTC.

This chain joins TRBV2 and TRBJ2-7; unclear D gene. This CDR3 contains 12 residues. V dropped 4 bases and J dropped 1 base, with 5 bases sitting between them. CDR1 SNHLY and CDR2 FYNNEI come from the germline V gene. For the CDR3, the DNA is TGTGCCAGCAGTGTAGGTTCCTACGAGCAGTACTTC. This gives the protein CASSVGSYEQYF.